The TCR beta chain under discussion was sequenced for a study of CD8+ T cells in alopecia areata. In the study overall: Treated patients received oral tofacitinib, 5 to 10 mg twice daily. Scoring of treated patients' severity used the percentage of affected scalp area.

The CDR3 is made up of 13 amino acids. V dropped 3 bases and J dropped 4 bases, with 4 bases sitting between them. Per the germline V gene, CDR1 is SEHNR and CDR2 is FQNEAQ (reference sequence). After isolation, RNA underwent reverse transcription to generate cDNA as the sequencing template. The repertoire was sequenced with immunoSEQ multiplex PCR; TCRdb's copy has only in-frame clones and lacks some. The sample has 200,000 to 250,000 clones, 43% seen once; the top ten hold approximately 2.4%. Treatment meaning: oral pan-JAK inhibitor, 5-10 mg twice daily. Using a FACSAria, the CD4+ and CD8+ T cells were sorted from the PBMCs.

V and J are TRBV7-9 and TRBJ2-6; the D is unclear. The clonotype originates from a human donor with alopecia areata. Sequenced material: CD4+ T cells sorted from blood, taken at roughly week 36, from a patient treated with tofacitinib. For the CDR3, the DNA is TGTGCCAGCAGCTTTTCAGGGGCCAACGTCCTGACTTTC. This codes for CASSFSGANVLTF. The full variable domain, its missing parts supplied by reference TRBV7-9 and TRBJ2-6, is DTGVSQNPRHKITKRGQNVTFRCDPISEHNRLYWYRQTLGQGPEFLTYFQNEAQLEKSRLLSDRFSAERPKGSFSTLEIQRTEQGDSAMYLCASSFSGANVLTFGAGSRLTVL.